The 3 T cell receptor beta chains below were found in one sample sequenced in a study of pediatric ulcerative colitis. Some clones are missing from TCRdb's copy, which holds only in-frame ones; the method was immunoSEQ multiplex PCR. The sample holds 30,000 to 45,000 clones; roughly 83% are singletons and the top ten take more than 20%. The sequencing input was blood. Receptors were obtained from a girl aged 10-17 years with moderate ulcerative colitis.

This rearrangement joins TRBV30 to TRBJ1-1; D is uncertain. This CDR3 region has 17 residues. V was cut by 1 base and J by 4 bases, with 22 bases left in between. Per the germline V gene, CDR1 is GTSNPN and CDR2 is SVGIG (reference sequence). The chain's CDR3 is CAWSGDLRIVGGTEAFF. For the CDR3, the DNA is TGTGCCTGGAGTGGGGATCTTCGGATCGTCGGAGGCACTGAAGCTTTCTTT.

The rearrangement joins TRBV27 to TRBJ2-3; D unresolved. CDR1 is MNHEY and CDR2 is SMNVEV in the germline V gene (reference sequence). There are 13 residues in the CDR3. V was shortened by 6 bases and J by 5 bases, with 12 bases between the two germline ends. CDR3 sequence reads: CASSSLLRDTQYF. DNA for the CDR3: TGTGCCAGCAGCTCCCTTTTGAGAGATACGCAGTATTTT.

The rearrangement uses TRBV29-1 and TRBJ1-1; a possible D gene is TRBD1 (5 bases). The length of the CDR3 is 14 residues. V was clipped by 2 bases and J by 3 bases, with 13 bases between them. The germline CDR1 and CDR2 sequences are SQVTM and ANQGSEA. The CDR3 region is CSVERQGADTEAFF. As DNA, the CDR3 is TGCAGCGTTGAAAGGCAGGGAGCAGACACTGAAGCTTTCTTT.